The 24 T cell receptor beta chains given below trace back to one sample, sequenced in a study of cytomegalovirus exposure and HLA in healthy donors. PCR involved 60 Vbeta and 13 Jbeta primers. Sequencing used immunoSEQ multiplex PCR; TCRdb keeps in-frame clones, though not all of them. The sample lists 150,000 or so clones; approximately 74% were seen once. Specimen: PBMCs. The receptor set was obtained from a young man in good health and CMV-seronegative.

This chain connects TRBV27 to TRBJ2-1, with TRBD2 matching 10 bases. V lost 3 bases, J lost 8 bases, and 10 bases stayed unmatched. Per germline, CDR1 MNHEY and CDR2 SMNVEV (reference sequence). This CDR3 spans 16 amino acids. Here the CDR3 reads CASSFRAGGRIDEQFF. The CDR3 nucleotides read TGTGCCAGCAGTTTTAGAGCGGGGGGGCGTATAGATGAGCAGTTCTTC.

This chain joins TRBV6-1 and TRBJ2-7, with D perhaps matching TRBD1 (5 bases). The V end was cut by 1 base, the J end by 3 bases, with 7 bases between. The CDR3 sequence is 13 residues long. From germline, CDR1 is MNHNS and CDR2 SASEGT. The CDR3 spells CASSEGQYYEQYF. CDR3 DNA: TGTGCCAGCAGTGAAGGACAGTACTACGAGCAGTACTTC.

The V gene is TRBV15, the J gene TRBJ2-7, with a weak D call TRBD1 (6 bases). Germline CDR1 is LNHNV and CDR2 is YYDKDF (reference sequence). V gave up 4 bases and J gave up 2 bases, with 15 bases separating them. CDR3 length: 15 amino acids. CDR3 in DNA: TGTGCCACCAGCAATCTGTGGGGGCTAACCTACGAGCAGTACTTC. This gives the protein CATSNLWGLTYEQYF.

This chain uses TRBV27 with TRBJ2-7, with 7 bases that match TRBD2. Germline CDR1 and CDR2: MNHEY and SMNVEV (reference sequence). V shed 5 bases and J 1 base; nucleotides not matched to a gene: 8. The CDR3 sequence is 15 residues long. CDR3 sequence reads: CASSALAGQSYEQYF. The CDR3 DNA sequence: TGTGCCAGCAGTGCGTTAGCGGGCCAGTCCTACGAGCAGTACTTC.

The chain has TRBV5-6 and TRBJ1-1; D is possibly TRBD1 (6 bases). V was shortened by 3 bases and J by 7 bases, with 19 bases between the two germline ends. The CDR3 consists of 15 residues. The V gene's germline CDR1 is SGHDT and CDR2 YYEEEE. In DNA form, the CDR3 reads TGTGCCAGCAGCTCCATTCCGACAGGCGCCGTTGAAGCTTTCTTT. It translates to CASSSIPTGAVEAFF.

This clone was observed a single time. Other nucleotide sequences from this sample produce the same CDR3. This chain joins TRBV28 and TRBJ1-2; D might be TRBD1 (6 bases). V was trimmed by 1 base and J by 2 bases, leaving 8 bases between them. The CDR3 contains 14 residues. The germline CDR1 and CDR2 sequences are MDHEN and SYDVKM. CDR3: CASSLSQGNYGYTF. The CDR3 nucleotides are TGTGCCAGCAGTTTATCGCAGGGGAACTATGGCTACACCTTC.

The chain employs TRBV4-2 and TRBJ2-1; a possible D gene is TRBD2 (7 bases). The CDR3 extends over 16 amino acids. Germline V gene data show CDR1 as LGHNA and CDR2 as YNFKEQ. V gave up 4 bases and J gave up 5 bases, with 18 bases separating them. The CDR3 sequence: CASSPSRGGTDNEQFF. The DNA for the CDR3 is TGTGCCAGCAGCCCCTCAAGGGGGGGGACTGACAATGAGCAGTTCTTC.

This sequence joins TRBV4-2 and TRBJ2-1; no reliable D call. In germline, CDR1 is LGHNA, CDR2 YNFKEQ. The length of the CDR3 is 12 residues. V lost 7 bases and J 5 bases, leaving 9 bases between the germline ends. CDR3 sequence reads: CASNHKNNEQFF. The CDR3 DNA sequence: TGTGCCAGCAACCACAAAAACAATGAGCAGTTCTTC.

Only one count was recorded for this clone. J is TRBJ2-3 and V is TRBV7-2; 7 bases agree with TRBD1. CDR3 length: 17 residues. Germline V CDR1 and CDR2: SGHTA, FQGNSA. V shed 5 bases, J shed 2 bases, and the junction held 13 bases outside the gene matches. CDR3 nucleotides: TGTGCCAGCAGCCTACAGGGGTCCCTCAGTCCCACAGATACGCAGTATTTT. It codes for CASSLQGSLSPTDTQYF.

Worth noting for this clone: Compared with germline, one end of the junction differs, possibly owing to a read error. The rearrangement links TRBV6-1 to TRBJ1-5, with a tentative D call TRBD1 (5 bases). CDR1 is MNHNS and CDR2 is SASEGT in the germline V gene. CDR3 size: 11 residues. The DNA for the CDR3 is TGTGCCAGCAGTCTCCCAGGGCCCCAGAATTTT. Protein: CASSLPGPQNF.

This clone was recorded a few times. The chain has TRBV28 and TRBJ2-7; 7 bases match TRBD2. The CDR3 covers 13 residues. V gave up 6 bases and J gave up 6 bases; unmatched junction bases: 8. The germline V gene encodes CDR1 MDHEN and CDR2 SYDVKM. In DNA, the CDR3 is TGTGCCAGCAGCCTGGGGGGGGTCATCGAGCAGTACTTC. It specifies CASSLGGVIEQYF.

The V gene is TRBV6-6, the J gene TRBJ2-7; 7 bases match TRBD2. Germline CDR1 reads MNHNY; CDR2 reads SVGAGI (reference sequence). There are 14 residues in the CDR3. V trimming: 4 bases; J trimming: 4 bases; junction bases outside the gene matches: 7. CDR3 sequence: CASSSSGRKYEQYF. The CDR3 DNA reads as TGTGCCAGCAGTTCATCCGGGAGGAAATACGAGCAGTACTTC.

The genes are TRBV13 and TRBJ2-1; 7 positions match TRBD2. CDR3 length: 12 residues. Germline V gene data show CDR1 as PRHDT and CDR2 as FYEKMQ (reference sequence). J was trimmed by 9 bases and V by 2 bases; bases with no gene match: 1. The CDR3 nucleotides are TGTGCCAGCAGCTTAACGGGAGGTGAGCAGTTCTTC. Amino acids: CASSLTGGEQFF.

The genes are TRBV2 and TRBJ2-5; a possible D gene is TRBD2 (5 bases). Germline-derived CDR1 and CDR2 are SNHLY and FYNNEI. Trimming stripped 0 bases from V and 7 bases from J, with 18 bases between. The CDR3 length is 16 residues. CDR3 nucleotides: TGTGCCAGCAGTGAAGCTGCCAGTACATCTGGAGGGACCCAGTACTTC. Translating gives CASSEAASTSGGTQYF. The variable domain in full, with the rest retrieved from reference TRBV2 and TRBJ2-5, is EPEVTQTPSHQVTQMGQEVILRCVPISNHLYFYWYRQILGQKVEFLVSFYNNEISEKSEIFDDQFSVERPDGSNFTLKIRSTKLEDSAMYFCASSEAASTSGGTQYFGPGTRLLVL.

This clone was observed a few times. The V and J genes are TRBV7-9 and TRBJ2-3; D gene ambiguous. Looked up from germline, CDR1 is SEHNR and CDR2 is FQNEAQ (reference sequence). The CDR3 contains 17 residues. V was pared by 1 base and J by 2 bases, with 16 bases between. This chain's CDR3 is CASSLVGLAAATDTQYF. In DNA, the CDR3 is TGTGCCAGCAGCTTAGTCGGTTTAGCAGCAGCCACAGATACGCAGTATTTT.

The V call is TRBV5-1, the J call TRBJ2-7; D might be TRBD1 (5 bases). V gave up 4 bases and J gave up 5 bases, with 10 bases separating them. This CDR3 comprises 12 residues. The germline V gene encodes CDR1 SGHRS and CDR2 YFSETQ. CDR3 in DNA: TGCGCCAGCAGCCTGCAGGGCGACGAGCAGTACTTC. The encoded protein is CASSLQGDEQYF.

This clone was seen just once. The chain carries TRBV28 and TRBJ1-2, with 7 positions matching TRBD1. The CDR3 consists of 14 residues. After removal of 7 bases from V and 4 bases from J, the junction contained 9 bases not matched to a gene. Germline assignment: CDR1 MDHEN and CDR2 SYDVKM. The CDR3 spells CASKERGRIYGYTF. CDR3 bases: TGTGCCAGCAAGGAGAGGGGGCGTATCTATGGCTACACCTTC.

The gene calls are TRBV6-5 and TRBJ2-5; no clear D gene. Between the trimmed V and J ends, which lost 0 bases and 9 bases, there was a span of 14 bases. This CDR3 is 14 amino acids long. The germline CDR1 and CDR2 sequences are MNHEY and SVGAGI. The CDR3 region is CASSYSAPAPAQYF. DNA for the CDR3: TGTGCCAGCAGTTACTCGGCACCCGCCCCTGCCCAGTACTTC.

V and J are TRBV9 and TRBJ1-1; no clear D gene. Deletions cut 3 bases from V and 1 base from J, with 10 bases between. Germline V gene lookup returns CDR1 SGDLS and CDR2 YYNGEE. The CDR3 sequence is 14 residues long. The CDR3 protein is CASSEASGNTEAFF. The CDR3 DNA is TGTGCCAGCAGCGAGGCTTCGGGGAACACTGAAGCTTTCTTT. The full variable domain, in which reference TRBV9 and TRBJ1-1 provide the parts outside the CDR3, is DSGVTQTPKHLITATGQRVTLRCSPRSGDLSVYWYQQSLDQGLQFLIQYYNGEERAKGNILERFSAQQFPDLHSELNLSSLELGDSALYFCASSEASGNTEAFFGQGTRLTVV.

The V call is TRBV6-4, the J call TRBJ2-7; 7 nucleotides align to TRBD1. V lost 4 bases, J lost 4 bases, and 7 bases stayed unmatched. The germline V gene encodes CDR1 MRHNA and CDR2 SNTAGT. CDR3 size: 14 residues. The CDR3 sequence: CASSGGRGIYEQYF. In DNA form, the CDR3 reads TGTGCCAGCAGTGGGGGCAGGGGGATTTACGAGCAGTACTTC.

V usage is TRBV27 and J usage is TRBJ2-7, with unresolved D. The CDR3 is 14 residues long. Germline V lookup: CDR1 MNHEY, CDR2 SMNVEV (reference sequence). V lost 3 bases and J 1 base, leaving 10 bases between the germline ends. This CDR3 is CASSFGRRSYEQYF. The CDR3 region has the DNA TGTGCCAGCAGTTTTGGCAGAAGATCCTACGAGCAGTACTTC.

The rearrangement links TRBV5-1 to TRBJ2-2; D gene uncertain. Germline V gene sequence: CDR1 SGHRS, CDR2 YFSETQ. The CDR3 has 13 amino acids. Trimming took off 3 bases at V and 2 bases at J, with 5 bases between the two ends. The CDR3 sequence is CASSYTNTGELFF. CDR3 nucleotide sequence: TGCGCCAGCAGCTACACCAACACCGGGGAGCTGTTTTTT. Filled out from reference TRBV5-1 and TRBJ2-2, the complete variable domain reads KAGVTQTPRYLIKTRGQQVTLSCSPISGHRSVSWYQQTPGQGLQFLFEYFSETQRNKGNFPGRFSGRQFSNSRSEMNVSTLELGDSALYLCASSYTNTGELFFGEGSRLTVL.

The chain joins TRBV30 to TRBJ2-5; D is undetermined. The DNA end is more similar to TRBJ2-7, so the J call may be wrong. This CDR3 region has 13 residues. CDR1 and CDR2 (germline): GTSNPN, SVGIG (reference sequence). The CDR3 DNA sequence: TGTGCCTGGAGTGAAGACATCTCCTACGAGCAGTACTTC. This sequence encodes CAWSEDISYEQYF.

V gene TRBV29-1 combines with J gene TRBJ1-3, with 8 bases lining up with TRBD1. The J segment lost 3 bases and the V segment lost 6 bases, leaving 10 bases of the junction unmatched. Germline CDR1 is SQVTM and CDR2 is ANQGSEA. The CDR3 runs to 15 residues. CDR3 DNA: TGCAGCGTCGGCGCCCCCGGGACAGGTGGAAACACCATATATTTT. Protein sequence: CSVGAPGTGGNTIYF.